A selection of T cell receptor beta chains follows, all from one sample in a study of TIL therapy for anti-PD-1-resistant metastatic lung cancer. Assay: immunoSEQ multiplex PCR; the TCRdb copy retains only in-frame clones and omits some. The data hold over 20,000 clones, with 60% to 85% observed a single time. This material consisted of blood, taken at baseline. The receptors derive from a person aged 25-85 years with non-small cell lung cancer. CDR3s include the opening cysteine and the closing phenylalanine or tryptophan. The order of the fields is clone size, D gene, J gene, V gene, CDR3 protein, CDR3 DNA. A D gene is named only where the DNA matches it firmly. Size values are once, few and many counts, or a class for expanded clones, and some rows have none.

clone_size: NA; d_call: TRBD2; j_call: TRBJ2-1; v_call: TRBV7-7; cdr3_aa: CASSPGTSGAYNEQFF; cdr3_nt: TGTGCCAGCAGTCCCGGGACTAGCGGGGCCTACAATGAGCAGTTCTTC
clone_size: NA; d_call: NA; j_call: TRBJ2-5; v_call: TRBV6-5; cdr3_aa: CASSSTAGTQYF; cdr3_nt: TGTGCCAGCAGTTCTACCGCGGGGACCCAGTACTTC
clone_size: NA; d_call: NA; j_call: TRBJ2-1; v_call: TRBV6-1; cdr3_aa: CASSDSSEPYNEQFF; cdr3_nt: TGTGCCAGCAGTGATTCCAGCGAGCCTTACAATGAGCAGTTCTTC
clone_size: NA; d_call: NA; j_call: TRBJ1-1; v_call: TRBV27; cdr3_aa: CASSWLPGLNTEAFF; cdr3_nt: TGTGCCAGCAGTTGGTTACCGGGCCTGAACACTGAAGCTTTCTTT
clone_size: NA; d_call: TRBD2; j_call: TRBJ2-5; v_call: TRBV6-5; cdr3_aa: CASSYLAGGGGTQYF; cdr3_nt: TGTGCCAGCAGTTACTTGGCGGGGGGAGGTGGGACCCAGTACTTC
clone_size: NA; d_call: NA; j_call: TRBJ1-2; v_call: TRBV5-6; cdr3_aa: CASSPPILASNYGYTF; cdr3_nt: TGTGCCAGCAGCCCCCCTATCCTCGCTTCTAACTATGGCTACACCTTC
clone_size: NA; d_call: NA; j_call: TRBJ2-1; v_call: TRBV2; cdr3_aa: CASSGEYNEQFF; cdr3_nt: TGTGCCAGCAGTGGGGAGTACAATGAGCAGTTCTTC
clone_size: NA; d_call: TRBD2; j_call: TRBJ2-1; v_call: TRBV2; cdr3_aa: CASSLAGGLRARNEQFF; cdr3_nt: TGTGCCAGCAGTCTAGCGGGGGGGCTCAGGGCTCGGAATGAGCAGTTCTTC
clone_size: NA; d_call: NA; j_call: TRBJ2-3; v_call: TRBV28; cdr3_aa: CASRGTGVDTQYF; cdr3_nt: TGTGCCAGCAGGGGCACCGGGGTTGATACGCAGTATTTT
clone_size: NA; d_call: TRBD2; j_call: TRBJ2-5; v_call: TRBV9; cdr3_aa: CASSVGLAGGETQYF; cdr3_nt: TGTGCCAGCAGCGTAGGCCTAGCGGGGGGAGAGACCCAGTACTTC
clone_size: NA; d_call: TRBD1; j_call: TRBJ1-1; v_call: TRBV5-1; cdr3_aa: CASSFGTGRGAEAFF; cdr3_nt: TGCGCCAGCAGCTTCGGGACAGGGAGAGGGGCTGAAGCTTTCTTT
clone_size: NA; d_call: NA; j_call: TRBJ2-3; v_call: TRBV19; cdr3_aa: CASSILGGGTDTQYF; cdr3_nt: TGTGCCAGTAGTATCCTGGGGGGCGGCACAGATACGCAGTATTTT
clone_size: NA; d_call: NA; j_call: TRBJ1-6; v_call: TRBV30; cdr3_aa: CAWSVSISVSSPLHF; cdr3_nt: TGTGCCTGGAGTGTTTCTATATCAGTGAGTTCACCCCTCCACTTT
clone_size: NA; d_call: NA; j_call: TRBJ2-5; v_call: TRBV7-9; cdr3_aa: CASSSLREIQETQYF; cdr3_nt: TGTGCCAGCAGCTCCCTTCGTGAAATTCAAGAGACCCAGTACTTC
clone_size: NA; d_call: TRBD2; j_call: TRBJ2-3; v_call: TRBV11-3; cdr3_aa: CASSFGTSGGTDTQYF; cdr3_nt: TGTGCCAGCAGCTTCGGGACTAGCGGGGGCACAGATACGCAGTATTTT
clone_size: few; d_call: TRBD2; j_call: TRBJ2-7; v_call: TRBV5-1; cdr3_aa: CASSSGLAGTYEQYF; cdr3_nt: TGCGCCAGCAGCTCGGGACTAGCGGGAACCTACGAGCAGTACTTC
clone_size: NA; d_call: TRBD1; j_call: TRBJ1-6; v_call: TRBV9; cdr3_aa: CASSGRGETSPLHF; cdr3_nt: TGTGCCAGCAGCGGCAGGGGGGAAACTTCACCCCTCCACTTT